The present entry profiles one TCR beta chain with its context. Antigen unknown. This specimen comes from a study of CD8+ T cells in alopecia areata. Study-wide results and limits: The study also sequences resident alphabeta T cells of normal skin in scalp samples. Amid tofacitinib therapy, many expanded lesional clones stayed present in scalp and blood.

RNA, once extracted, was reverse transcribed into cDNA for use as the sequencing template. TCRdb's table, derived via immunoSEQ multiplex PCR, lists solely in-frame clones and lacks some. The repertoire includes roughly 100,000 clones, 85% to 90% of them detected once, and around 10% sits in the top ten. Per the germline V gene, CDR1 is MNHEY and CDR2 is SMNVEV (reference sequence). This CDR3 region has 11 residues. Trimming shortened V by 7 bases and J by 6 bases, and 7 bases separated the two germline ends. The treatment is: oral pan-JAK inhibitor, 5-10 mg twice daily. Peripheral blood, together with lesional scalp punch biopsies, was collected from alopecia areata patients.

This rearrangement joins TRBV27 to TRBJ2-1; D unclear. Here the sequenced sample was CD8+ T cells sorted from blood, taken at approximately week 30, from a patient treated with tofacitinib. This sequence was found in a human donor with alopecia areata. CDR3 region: CASTSTNEQFF. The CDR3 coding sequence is TGTGCCAGCACGAGCACCAATGAGCAGTTCTTC.